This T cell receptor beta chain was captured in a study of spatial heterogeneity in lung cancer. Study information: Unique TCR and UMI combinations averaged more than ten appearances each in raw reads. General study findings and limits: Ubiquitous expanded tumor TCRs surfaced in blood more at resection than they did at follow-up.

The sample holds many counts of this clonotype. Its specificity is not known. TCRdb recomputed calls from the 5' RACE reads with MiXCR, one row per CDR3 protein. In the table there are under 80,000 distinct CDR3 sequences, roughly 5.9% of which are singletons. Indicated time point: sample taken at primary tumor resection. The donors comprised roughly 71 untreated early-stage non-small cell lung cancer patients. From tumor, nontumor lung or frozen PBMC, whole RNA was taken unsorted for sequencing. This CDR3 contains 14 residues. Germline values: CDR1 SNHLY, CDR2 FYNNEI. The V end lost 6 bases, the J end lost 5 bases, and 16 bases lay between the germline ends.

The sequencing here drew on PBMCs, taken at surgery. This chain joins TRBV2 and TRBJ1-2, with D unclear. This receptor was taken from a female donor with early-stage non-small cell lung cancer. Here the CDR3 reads CASSLTTSTYGYTF. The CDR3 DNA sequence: TGTGCCAGCAGCCTCACGACTTCAACATATGGCTACACCTTC.